The rows below give T cell receptor beta chains drawn from one sample of a study of neurological immune-mediated disorders. TCRdb itself ran the 5' RACE reads through MiXCR, one entry per CDR3 protein. The sample carries 45,000 to 60,000 distinct CDR3 sequences, 2% to 2.5% recorded once. Source material: PBMCs. The receptors stem from a man between 45 and 60 years old with multiple sclerosis. The CDR3 runs from the conserved cysteine through the conserved F or W. The order of the fields is J gene, D gene, clone size, V gene, CDR3 DNA, CDR3 protein. D genes are given only for firm matches. Rows may omit the clone size; those that give it use once, few, many or a size class.

TRBJ1-5 | - | many | TRBV5-6 | TGTGCCAGCAGCTTCTATACAGGGTCTCAGAGCAATCAGCCCCAGCATTTT | CASSFYTGSQSNQPQHF
TRBJ1-1 | TRBD1 | many | TRBV12-3/TRBV12-4 | TGTGCCAGCAGTCCAACAGGGGCTCGGGTGGCTTTCTTT | CASSPTGARVAFF
TRBJ1-1 | - | many | TRBV9 | TGTGCCAGCAGCGCCCGTACGGGGATGAACACTGAAGCTTTCTTT | CASSARTGMNTEAFF
TRBJ2-2 | - | many | TRBV12-3/TRBV12-4 | TGTGCCAGCAATCCCGGGGTCTTGGACACCGGGGAGCTGTTTTTT | CASNPGVLDTGELFF
TRBJ1-2 | TRBD1 | many | TRBV4-3 | TGCGCCAGCAGCCAATCGCAGGGGGCGAATTATGGCTACACCTTC | CASSQSQGANYGYTF
TRBJ1-2 | TRBD1 | many | TRBV28 | TGTGCCAGCACCCTGGGACAGATCTATGGCTACACCTTC | CASTLGQIYGYTF
TRBJ1-6 | - | many | TRBV20-1 | TGCAGTGTCACAGACAGCCATAATTCACCCCTCCACTTT | CSVTDSHNSPLHF
TRBJ2-1 | TRBD2 | many | TRBV20-1 | TGCAGTGCTAGGGTACTAGCGGGGGGGGCGTTGGATGAGCAGTTCTTC | CSARVLAGGALDEQFF
TRBJ2-7 | - | many | TRBV6-5 | TGTGCCAGCAGTCCCGACGGAAATCCTACCTACGAGCAGTACTTC | CASSPDGNPTYEQYF
TRBJ2-7 | - | many | TRBV7-6 | TGTGCCAGCAGCGGTGAGGGGGACGCTTCCTACGAGCAGTACTTC | CASSGEGDASYEQYF
TRBJ1-1 | - | many | TRBV15 | TGTGCCACCAGCAGGACCGTTAACACTGAAGCTTTCTTT | CATSRTVNTEAFF
TRBJ2-3 | TRBD2 | many | TRBV6-2/TRBV6-3 | TGTGCCAGCAGTTACTCGAGACTAGCGGGGCCCCCAGATACGCAGTATTTT | CASSYSRLAGPPDTQYF
TRBJ2-2 | - | many | TRBV2 | TGTGCCAGCAGGATACACAGGGTCACCGGGGAGCTGTTTTTT | CASRIHRVTGELFF
TRBJ1-4 | TRBD1 | many | TRBV18 | TGTGCCAGCTCACCAGGGACAGGAGATGAAAAACTGTTTTTT | CASSPGTGDEKLFF
TRBJ1-1 | TRBD1 | many | TRBV27 | TGTGCCAGCAGTTGGACAGGGGACACTGAAGCTTTCTTT | CASSWTGDTEAFF
TRBJ2-7 | - | many | TRBV14 | TGTGCCAGCAGCCCCCTAGAAATGGCGGGGTCCTCCTACGAGCAGTACTTC | CASSPLEMAGSSYEQYF
TRBJ1-2 | - | many | TRBV20-1 | TGCAGTGCTAATCAGGGCCTTCCGGGCTACACCTTC | CSANQGLPGYTF
TRBJ2-5 | - | many | TRBV7-2 | TGTGCCAGCAGCTTAGAGGGACGAGGCCAAGAGACCCAGTACTTC | CASSLEGRGQETQYF
TRBJ2-3 | - | - | TRBV19 | TGTGCCAGCTCAGACCGGGACTCTCGGCCGCAGTATTTT | CASSDRDSRPQYF
TRBJ2-2 | - | many | TRBV12-3/TRBV12-4 | TGTGCCAGCAGCCCCCGGACGGGGAACACCGGGGAGCTGTTTTTT | CASSPRTGNTGELFF
TRBJ2-3 | - | many | TRBV27 | TGTGCCAGCAGTTTGGGTCTGACGCAGTATTTT | CASSLGLTQYF
TRBJ1-1 | TRBD1 | many | TRBV3-1 | TGTGCCAGCAGCCCGACAGGGTTTGAAGCTTTCTTT | CASSPTGFEAFF
TRBJ2-2 | - | - | TRBV5-1 | TGCGCCAGCAGCCCCCCCGGGGAGCTGTTTTTT | CASSPPGELFF
TRBJ1-1 | TRBD1 | many | TRBV15 | TGTGCCACCAGCAGCAAACAGGGGGCGAGGGGGAACACTGAAGCTTTCTTT | CATSSKQGARGNTEAFF
TRBJ2-7 | - | many | TRBV12-3/TRBV12-4 | TGTGCCAGCAGTCTGGTCAGGGATCCTTACGAGCAGTACTTC | CASSLVRDPYEQYF
TRBJ2-7 | - | many | TRBV4-2 | TGTGCCAGCAGCCAAGATTCTTCCTACGAGCAGTACTTC | CASSQDSSYEQYF
TRBJ2-6 | - | many | TRBV7-2 | TGTGCCAGCAGCTTAGACAGGTTCTCTGGGGCCAACGTCCTGACTTTC | CASSLDRFSGANVLTF
TRBJ2-1 | TRBD2 | many | TRBV20-1 | TGCAGTGCTACCGCTGGACTAGCGGGGGCCCGCTCCTACAATGAGCAGTTCTTC | CSATAGLAGARSYNEQFF
TRBJ1-1 | TRBD1 | many | TRBV16 | TGTGCCAGCAGCCAACAGGGGGGGAACACTGAAGCTTTCTTT | CASSQQGGNTEAFF
TRBJ2-1 | - | many | TRBV12-3/TRBV12-4 | TGTGCCGTATCGGTGGCGCCCCCCTGGGGGGCCCACAATGAGCAGTTCTTC | CAVSVAPPWGAHNEQFF
TRBJ1-2 | TRBD1 | many | TRBV12-3/TRBV12-4 | TGTGCCAGCAGTTTAGAGGGGGCGGCTAACTATGGCTACACCTTC | CASSLEGAANYGYTF
TRBJ1-5 | TRBD1 | many | TRBV6-2/TRBV6-3 | TGTGCCAGCAGCCGTGGGACAGGGGGCCCCCAATATCAGCCCCAGCATTTT | CASSRGTGGPQYQPQHF
TRBJ2-3 | - | many | TRBV7-8 | TGTGCCAGCCTTAAGAGGAGTTCGCGCGATACGCAGTATTTT | CASLKRSSRDTQYF
TRBJ2-1 | TRBD2 | many | TRBV10-1 | TGCGCCCCGACCCCAGGGACTAGCGGGGGCCGCACCTACAATGAGCAGTTCTTC | CAPTPGTSGGRTYNEQFF
TRBJ2-2 | - | many | TRBV3-1 | TGTGCCAGCAGCCAACGTCGAGGGAGCCAGAACACCGGGGAGCTGTTTTTT | CASSQRRGSQNTGELFF
TRBJ1-3 | - | many | TRBV5-1 | TGCGCCAGCAGCCCGCGACAGGCTGGAAACACCATATATTTT | CASSPRQAGNTIYF
TRBJ2-3 | TRBD2 | many | TRBV7-2 | TGTGCCAGCAGCTTAGCCCCCGGCGGGGGGGCAAATACGCAGTATTTT | CASSLAPGGGANTQYF